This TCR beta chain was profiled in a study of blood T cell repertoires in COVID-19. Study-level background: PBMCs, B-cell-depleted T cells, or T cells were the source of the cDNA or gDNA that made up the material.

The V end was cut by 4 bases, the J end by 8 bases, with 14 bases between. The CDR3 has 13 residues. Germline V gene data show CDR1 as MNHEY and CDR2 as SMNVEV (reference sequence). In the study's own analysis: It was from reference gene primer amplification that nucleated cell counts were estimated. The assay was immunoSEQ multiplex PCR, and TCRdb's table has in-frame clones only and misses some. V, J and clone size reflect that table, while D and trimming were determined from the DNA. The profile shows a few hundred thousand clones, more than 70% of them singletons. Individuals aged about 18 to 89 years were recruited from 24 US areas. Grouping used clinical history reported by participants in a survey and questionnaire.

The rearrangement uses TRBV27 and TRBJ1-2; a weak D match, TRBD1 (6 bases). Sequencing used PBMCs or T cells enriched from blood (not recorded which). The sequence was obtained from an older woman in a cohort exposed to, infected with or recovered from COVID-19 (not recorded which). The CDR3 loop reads CASSSNRAWGYTF. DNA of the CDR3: TGTGCCAGCAGTTCCAACAGGGCCTGGGGCTACACCTTC.